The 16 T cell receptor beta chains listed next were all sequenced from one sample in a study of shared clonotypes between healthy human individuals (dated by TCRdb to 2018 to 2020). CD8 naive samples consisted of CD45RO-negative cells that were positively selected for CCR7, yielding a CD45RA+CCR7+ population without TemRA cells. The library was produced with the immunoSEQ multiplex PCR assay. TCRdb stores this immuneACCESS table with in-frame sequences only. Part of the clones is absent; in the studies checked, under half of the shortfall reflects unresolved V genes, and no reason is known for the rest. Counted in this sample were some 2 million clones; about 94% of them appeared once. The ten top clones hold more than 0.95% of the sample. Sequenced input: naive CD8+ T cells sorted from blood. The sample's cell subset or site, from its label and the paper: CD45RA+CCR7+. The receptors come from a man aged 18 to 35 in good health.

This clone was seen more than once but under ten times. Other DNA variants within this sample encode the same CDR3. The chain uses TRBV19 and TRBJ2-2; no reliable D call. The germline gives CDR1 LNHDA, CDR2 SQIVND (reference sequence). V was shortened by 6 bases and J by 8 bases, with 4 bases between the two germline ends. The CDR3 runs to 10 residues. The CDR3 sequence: CASRSGELFF. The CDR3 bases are TGTGCCAGTAGGTCGGGGGAGCTGTTTTTT. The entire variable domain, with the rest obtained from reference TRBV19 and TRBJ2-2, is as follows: DGGITQSPKYLFRKEGQNVTLSCEQNLNHDAMYWYRQDPGQGLRLIYYSQIVNDFQKGDIAEGYSVSREKKESFPLTVTSAQKNPTAFYLCASRSGELFFGEGSRLTVL.

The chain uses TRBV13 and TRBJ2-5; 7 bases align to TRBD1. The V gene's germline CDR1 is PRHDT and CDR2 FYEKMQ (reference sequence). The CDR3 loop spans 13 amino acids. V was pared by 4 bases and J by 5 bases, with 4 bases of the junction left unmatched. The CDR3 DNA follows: TGTGCCAGCAGCTCCTACAGGGGCGAGACCCAGTACTTC. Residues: CASSSYRGETQYF.

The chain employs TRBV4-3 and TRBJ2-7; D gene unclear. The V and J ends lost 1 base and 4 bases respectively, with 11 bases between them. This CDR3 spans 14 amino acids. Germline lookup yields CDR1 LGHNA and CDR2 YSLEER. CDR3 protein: CASSQATLRYEQYF. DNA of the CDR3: TGCGCCAGCAGCCAAGCAACCCTAAGATACGAGCAGTACTTC.

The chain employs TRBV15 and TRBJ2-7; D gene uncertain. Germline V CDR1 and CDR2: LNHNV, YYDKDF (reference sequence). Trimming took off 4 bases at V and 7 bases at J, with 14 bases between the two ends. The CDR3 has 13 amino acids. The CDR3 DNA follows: TGTGCCACCAGCAAGCCCGACAAAAGGGAGCAGTACTTC. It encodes CATSKPDKREQYF.

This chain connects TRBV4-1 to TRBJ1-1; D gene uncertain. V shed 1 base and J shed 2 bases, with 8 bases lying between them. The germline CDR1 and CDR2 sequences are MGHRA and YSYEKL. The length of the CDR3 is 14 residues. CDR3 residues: CASSQVHSNTEAFF. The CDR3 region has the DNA TGCGCCAGCAGCCAAGTGCATAGTAACACTGAAGCTTTCTTT.

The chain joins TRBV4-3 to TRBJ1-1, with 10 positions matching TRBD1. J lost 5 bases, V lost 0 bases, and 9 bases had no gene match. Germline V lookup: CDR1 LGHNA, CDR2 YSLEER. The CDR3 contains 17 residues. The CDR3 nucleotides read TGCGCCAGCAGCCAAGAGGGGGGACAGGGGTTGGAAACTGAAGCTTTCTTT. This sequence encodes CASSQEGGQGLETEAFF.

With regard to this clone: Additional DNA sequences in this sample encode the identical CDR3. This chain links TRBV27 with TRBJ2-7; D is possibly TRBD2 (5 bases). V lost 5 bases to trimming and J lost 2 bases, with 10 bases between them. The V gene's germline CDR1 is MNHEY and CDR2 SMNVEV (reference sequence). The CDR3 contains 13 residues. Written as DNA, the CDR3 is TGTGCCAGCAGTATGACGGGGACCTACGAGCAGTACTTC. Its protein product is CASSMTGTYEQYF.

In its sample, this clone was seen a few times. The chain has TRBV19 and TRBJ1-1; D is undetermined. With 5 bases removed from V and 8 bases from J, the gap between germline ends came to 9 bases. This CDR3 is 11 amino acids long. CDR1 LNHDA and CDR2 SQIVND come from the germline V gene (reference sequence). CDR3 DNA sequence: TGTGCCAGTAGTTCCGGAGGGGAAGCTTTCTTT. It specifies CASSSGGEAFF.

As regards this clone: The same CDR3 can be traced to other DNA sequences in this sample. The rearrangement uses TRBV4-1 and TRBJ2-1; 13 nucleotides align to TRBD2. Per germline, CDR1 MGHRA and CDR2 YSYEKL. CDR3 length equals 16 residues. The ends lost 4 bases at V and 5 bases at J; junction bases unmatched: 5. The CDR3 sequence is CASSLRLAGGNNEQFF. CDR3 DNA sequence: TGCGCCAGCAGCCTAAGACTAGCGGGGGGCAACAATGAGCAGTTCTTC.

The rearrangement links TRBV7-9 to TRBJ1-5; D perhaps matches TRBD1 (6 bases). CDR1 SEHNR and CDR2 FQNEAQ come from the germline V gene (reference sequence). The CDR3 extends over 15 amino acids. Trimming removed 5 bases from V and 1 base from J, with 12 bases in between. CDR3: CASSVGTSSNQPQHF. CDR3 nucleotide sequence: TGTGCCAGCAGCGTCGGGACAAGCAGCAATCAGCCCCAGCATTTT.

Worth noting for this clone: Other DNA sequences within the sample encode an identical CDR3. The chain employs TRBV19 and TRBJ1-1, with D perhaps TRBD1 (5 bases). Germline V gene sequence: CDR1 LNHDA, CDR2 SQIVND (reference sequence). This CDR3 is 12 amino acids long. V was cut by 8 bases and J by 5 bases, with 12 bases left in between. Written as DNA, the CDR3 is TGTGCCAGTTCCCCGGGGGGGACTGAAGCTTTCTTT. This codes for CASSPGGTEAFF.

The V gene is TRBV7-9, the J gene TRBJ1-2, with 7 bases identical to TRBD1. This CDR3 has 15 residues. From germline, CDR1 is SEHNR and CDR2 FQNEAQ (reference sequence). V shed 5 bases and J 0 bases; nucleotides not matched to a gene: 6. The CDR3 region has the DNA TGTGCCAGCAGCCGGGGACAGCTAGCTAACTATGGCTACACCTTC. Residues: CASSRGQLANYGYTF.

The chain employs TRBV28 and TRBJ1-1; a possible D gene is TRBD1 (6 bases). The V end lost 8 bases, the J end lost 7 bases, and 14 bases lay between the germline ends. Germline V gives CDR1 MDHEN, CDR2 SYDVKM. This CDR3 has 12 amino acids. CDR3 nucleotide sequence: TGTGCCAGCGGGACAAGGCCTATTGAAGCTTTCTTT. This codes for CASGTRPIEAFF.

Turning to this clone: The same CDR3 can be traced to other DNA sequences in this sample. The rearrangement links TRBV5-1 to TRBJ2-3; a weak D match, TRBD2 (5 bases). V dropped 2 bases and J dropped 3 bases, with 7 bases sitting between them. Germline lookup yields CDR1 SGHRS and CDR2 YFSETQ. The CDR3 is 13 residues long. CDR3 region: CASSLTGTDTQYF. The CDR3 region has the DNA TGCGCCAGCAGCTTAACGGGGACAGATACGCAGTATTTT. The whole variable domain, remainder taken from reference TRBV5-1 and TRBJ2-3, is KAGVTQTPRYLIKTRGQQVTLSCSPISGHRSVSWYQQTPGQGLQFLFEYFSETQRNKGNFPGRFSGRQFSNSRSEMNVSTLELGDSALYLCASSLTGTDTQYFGPGTRLTVL.

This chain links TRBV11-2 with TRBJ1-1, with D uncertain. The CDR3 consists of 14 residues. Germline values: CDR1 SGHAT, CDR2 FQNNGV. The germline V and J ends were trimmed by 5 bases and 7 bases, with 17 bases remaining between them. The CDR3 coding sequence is TGTGCCAGCAGCCCTAGCTTAGGGAGAGTTGAAGCTTTCTTT. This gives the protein CASSPSLGRVEAFF.

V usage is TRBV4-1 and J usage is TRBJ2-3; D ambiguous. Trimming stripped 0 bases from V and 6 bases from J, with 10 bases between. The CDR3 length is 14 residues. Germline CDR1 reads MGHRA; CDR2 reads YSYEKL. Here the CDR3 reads CASSQDIDPDTQYF. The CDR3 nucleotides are TGCGCCAGCAGCCAAGATATAGATCCGGATACGCAGTATTTT.